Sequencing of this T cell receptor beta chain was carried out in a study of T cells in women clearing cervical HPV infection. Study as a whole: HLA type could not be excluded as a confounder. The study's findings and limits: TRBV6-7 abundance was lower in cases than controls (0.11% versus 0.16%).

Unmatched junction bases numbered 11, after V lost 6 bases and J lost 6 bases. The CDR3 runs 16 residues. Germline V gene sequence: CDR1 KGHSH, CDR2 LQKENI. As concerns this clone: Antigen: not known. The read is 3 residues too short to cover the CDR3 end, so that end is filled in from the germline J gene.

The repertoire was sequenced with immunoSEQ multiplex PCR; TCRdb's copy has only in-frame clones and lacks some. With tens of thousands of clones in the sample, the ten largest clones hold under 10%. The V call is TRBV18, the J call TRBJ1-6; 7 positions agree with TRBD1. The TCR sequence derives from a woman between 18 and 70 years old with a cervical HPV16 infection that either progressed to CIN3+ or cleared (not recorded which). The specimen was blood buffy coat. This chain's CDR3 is CASSPGLGQLNSPLHF. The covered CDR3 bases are TGTGCCAGCTCTCCTGGCCTGGGACAGCTTAATTCACCC.